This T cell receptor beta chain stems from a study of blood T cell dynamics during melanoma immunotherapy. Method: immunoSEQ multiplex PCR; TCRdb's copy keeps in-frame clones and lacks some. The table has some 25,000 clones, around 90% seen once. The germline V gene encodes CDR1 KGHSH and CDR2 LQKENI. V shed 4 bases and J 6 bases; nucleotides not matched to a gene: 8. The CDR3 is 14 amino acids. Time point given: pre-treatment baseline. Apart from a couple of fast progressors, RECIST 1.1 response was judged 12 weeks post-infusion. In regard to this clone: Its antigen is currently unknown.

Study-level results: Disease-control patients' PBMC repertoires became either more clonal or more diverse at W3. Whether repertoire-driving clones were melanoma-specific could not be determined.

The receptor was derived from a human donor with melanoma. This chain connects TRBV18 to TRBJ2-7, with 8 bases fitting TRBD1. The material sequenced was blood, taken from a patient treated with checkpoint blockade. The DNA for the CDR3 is TGTGCCAGCTCACATGGACAGGGACTGAGCGAGCAGTACTTC. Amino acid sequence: CASSHGQGLSEQYF.